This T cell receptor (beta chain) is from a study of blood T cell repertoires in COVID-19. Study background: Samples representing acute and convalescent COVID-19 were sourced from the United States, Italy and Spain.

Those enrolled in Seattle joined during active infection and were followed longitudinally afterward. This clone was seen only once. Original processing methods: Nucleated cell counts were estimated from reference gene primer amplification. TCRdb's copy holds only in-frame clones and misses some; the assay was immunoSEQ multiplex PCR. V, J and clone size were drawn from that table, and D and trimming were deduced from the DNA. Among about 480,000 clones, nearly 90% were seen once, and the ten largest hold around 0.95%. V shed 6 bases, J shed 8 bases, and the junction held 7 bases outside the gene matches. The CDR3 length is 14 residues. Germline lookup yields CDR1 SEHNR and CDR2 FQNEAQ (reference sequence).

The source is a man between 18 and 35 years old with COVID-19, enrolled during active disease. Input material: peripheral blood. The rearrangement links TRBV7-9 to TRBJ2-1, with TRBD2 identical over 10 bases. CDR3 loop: CASRGQREGDEQFF. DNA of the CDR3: TGTGCCAGCAGAGGCCAGCGGGAGGGGGATGAGCAGTTCTTC. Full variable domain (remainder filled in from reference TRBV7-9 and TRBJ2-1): DTGVSQNPRHKITKRGQNVTFRCDPISEHNRLYWYRQTLGQGPEFLTYFQNEAQLEKSRLLSDRFSAERPKGSFSTLEIQRTEQGDSAMYLCASRGQREGDEQFFGPGTRLTVL.